Below, one T cell receptor beta chain is given with its context. What it binds is not known. It was with a sample-barcoded 5' primer and a J-beta primer mix that a second PCR of about 6 to 12 cycles was run. TCRdb re-called the 5' RACE reads with MiXCR, one entry per CDR3 protein. The table records roughly 560,000 distinct CDR3 sequences, under 30% of them present only once. The sample is drawn from a study of blood T cells in healthy people across ages. Study-level findings and limits: Diversity estimates drawn from one million T cells were deemed underestimates.

Caucasian individuals from Russia who were healthy and aged about 6 to 95 acted as donors. The germline CDR1 and CDR2 sequences are SGHTA and FQGNSA. With 6 bases clipped from V and 5 bases from J, the junction kept 10 bases outside the gene matches. CDR3 size: 15 residues. The same sample was also studied in work on T cells of mothers and their children. As that report states: Biologically related mothers and children overlapped slightly more than unrelated pairs, a non-significant difference.

The sequenced sample was blood. The sequence came from a boy aged 5-17 years in good health. The genes are TRBV7-2 and TRBJ2-7; 10 bases agree with TRBD2. CDR3 residues: CASRGASGSPNEQYF. CDR3 sequence (DNA): TGTGCCAGCAGGGGGGCTAGCGGGAGCCCCAACGAGCAGTACTTC.